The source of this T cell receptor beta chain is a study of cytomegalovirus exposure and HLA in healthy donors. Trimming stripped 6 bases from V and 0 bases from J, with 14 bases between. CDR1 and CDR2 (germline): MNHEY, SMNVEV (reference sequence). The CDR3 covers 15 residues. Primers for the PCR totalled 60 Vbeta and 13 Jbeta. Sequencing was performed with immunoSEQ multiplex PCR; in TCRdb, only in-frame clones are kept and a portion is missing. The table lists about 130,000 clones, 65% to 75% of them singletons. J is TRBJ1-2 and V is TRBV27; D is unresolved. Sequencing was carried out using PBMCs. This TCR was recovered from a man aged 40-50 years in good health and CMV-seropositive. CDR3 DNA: TGTGCCAGCAGACCCCCTGGGAGGTCTAACTATGGCTACACCTTC. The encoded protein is CASRPPGRSNYGYTF.